This TCR beta chain was recovered during a study of T-cell memory formation after mild COVID-19. Study as a whole: TCR clustering was largely donor specific.

5'RACE with constant-segment primers yielded barcoded, UMI-tagged TCR alpha and TCR beta cDNA libraries. MiXCR was run by TCRdb on the 5' RACE reads, yielding one entry per CDR3 protein. The sample includes about 190,000 distinct CDR3 sequences, 27% of them seen just once. As for this clonotype: The antigen remains unidentified.

The J segment lost 6 bases and the V segment lost 3 bases, leaving 2 bases of the junction unmatched. Germline CDR1 is SNHLY and CDR2 is FYNNEI. The CDR3 spans 13 residues. Findings of the study overall: Clones that contracted from day 15 to 85 were balanced CD4/CD8, while later expanders leaned CD4+.

J is TRBJ2-1 and V is TRBV2, with TRBD1 identical over 7 bases. Sequenced sample: PBMCs or a T cell subset sorted from them (not recorded which). This receptor was obtained from an adult woman who had mild COVID-19 (a few samples of this study predate the infection). Cell type and time point are not known. The CDR3 DNA reads TGTGCCAGCAGTGATCACAGGGGCAATGAGCAGTTCTTC. This translates into CASSDHRGNEQFF.